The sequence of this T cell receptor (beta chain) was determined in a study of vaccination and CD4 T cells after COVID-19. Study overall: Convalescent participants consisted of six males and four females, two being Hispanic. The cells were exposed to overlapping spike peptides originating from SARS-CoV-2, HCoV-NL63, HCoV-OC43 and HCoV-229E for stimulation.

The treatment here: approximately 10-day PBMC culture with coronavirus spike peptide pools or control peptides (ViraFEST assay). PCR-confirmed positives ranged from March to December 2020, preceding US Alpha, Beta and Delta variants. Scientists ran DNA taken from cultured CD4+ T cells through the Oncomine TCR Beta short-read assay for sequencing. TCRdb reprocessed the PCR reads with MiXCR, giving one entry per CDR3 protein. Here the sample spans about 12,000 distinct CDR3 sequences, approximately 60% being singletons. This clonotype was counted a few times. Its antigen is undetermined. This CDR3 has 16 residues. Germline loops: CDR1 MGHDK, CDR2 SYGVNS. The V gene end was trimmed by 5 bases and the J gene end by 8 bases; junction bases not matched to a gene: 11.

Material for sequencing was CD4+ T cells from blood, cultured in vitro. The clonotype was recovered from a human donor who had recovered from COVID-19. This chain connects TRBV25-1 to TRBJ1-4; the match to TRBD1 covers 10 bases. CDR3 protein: CASSSRDRGQREKLFF. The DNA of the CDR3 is TGTGCCAGCAGTTCCCGGGACAGGGGCCAACGAGAAAAACTGTTTTTT.